This T cell receptor (beta chain) is from a study of blood T cell repertoires in COVID-19. Cohort allocation depended upon clinical history that participants reported. Participants classified as exposed had met a COVID-19 case within 2 weeks before study entry. Libraries were prepared by immunoSEQ multiplex PCR; TCRdb keeps only in-frame clonotypes and omits some of them. The table lists a few hundred thousand clones, approximately 91% of them singletons. V shed 1 base and J shed 0 bases, with 10 bases lying between them. From germline, CDR1 is SGHDN and CDR2 FVKESK. CDR3 size: 16 residues. The V gene is TRBV14, the J gene TRBJ1-3; no clear D gene. The material sequenced was PBMCs or T cells enriched from blood (not recorded which). The sequence came from a woman aged 40 to 50 who had been exposed to COVID-19. The chain's CDR3 is CASSQGHLRSGNTIYF. The CDR3 region has the DNA TGTGCCAGCAGCCAAGGACACTTACGCTCTGGAAACACCATATATTTT.